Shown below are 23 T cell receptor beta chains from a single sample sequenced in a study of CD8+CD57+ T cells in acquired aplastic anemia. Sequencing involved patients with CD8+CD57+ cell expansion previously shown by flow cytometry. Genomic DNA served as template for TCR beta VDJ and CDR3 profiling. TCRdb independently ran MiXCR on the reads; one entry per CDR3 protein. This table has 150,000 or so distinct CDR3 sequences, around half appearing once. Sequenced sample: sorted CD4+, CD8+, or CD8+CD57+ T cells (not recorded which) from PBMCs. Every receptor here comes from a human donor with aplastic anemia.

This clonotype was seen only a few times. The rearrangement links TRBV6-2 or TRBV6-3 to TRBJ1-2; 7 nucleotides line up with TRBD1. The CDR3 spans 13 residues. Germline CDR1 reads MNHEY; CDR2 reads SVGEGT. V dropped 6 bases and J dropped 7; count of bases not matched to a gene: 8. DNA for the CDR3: TGTGCCAGCAGGGATGGGACAGTCGGTGGCTACACCTTC. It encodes CASRDGTVGGYTF.

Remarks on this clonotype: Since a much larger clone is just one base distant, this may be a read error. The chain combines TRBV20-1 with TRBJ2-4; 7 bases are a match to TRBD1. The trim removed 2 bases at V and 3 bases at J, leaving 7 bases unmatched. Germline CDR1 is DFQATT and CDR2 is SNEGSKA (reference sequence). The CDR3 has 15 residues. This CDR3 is CSARRQGVDKNIQYF. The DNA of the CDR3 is TGCAGTGCTAGAAGACAGGGAGTCGACAAAAACATTCAGTACTTC.

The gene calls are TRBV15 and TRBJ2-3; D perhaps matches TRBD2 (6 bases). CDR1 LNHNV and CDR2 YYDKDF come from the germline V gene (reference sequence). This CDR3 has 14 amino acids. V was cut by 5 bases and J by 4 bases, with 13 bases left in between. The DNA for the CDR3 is TGTGCCACCAGCGGCCCGGGACTTCCAGATACGCAGTATTTT. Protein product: CATSGPGLPDTQYF. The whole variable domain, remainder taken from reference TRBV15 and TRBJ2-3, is DAMVIQNPRYQVTQFGKPVTLSCSQTLNHNVMYWYQQKSSQAPKLLFHYYDKDFNNEADTPDNFQSRRPNTSFCFLDIRSPGLGDTAMYLCATSGPGLPDTQYFGPGTRLTVL.

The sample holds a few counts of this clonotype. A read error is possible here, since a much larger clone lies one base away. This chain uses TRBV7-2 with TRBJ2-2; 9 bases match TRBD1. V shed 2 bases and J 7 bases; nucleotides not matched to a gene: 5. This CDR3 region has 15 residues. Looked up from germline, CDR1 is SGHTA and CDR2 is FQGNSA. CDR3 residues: CASSLRDRAHGELFF. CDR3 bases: TGTGCCAGCAGCTTAAGGGACAGGGCCCACGGGGAGCTGTTTTTT.

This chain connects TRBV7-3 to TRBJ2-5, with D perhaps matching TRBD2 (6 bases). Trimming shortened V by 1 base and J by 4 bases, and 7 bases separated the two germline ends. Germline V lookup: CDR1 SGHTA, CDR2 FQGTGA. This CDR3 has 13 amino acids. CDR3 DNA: TGTGCCAGCAGCTTAAACGGGGGAGAGACCCAGTACTTC. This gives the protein CASSLNGGETQYF.

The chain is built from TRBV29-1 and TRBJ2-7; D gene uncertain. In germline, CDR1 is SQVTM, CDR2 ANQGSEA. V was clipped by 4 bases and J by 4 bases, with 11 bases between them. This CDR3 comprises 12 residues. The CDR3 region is CSVAGPFYEQYF. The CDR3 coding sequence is TGCAGCGTTGCAGGCCCCTTTTACGAGCAGTACTTC.

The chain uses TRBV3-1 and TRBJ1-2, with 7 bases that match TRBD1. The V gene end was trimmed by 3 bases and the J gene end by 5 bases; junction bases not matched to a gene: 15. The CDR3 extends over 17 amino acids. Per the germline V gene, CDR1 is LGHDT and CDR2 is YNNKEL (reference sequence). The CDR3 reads CASSHFRTGSKQYGYTF. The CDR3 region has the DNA TGTGCCAGCAGCCATTTCCGGACAGGTTCTAAGCAATATGGCTACACCTTC.

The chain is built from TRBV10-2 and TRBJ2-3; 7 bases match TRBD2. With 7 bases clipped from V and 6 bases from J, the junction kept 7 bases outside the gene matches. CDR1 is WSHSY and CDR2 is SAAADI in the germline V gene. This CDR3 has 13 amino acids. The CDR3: CASTEGRADTQYF. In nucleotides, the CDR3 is TGCGCCAGCACCGAGGGGAGGGCGGATACGCAGTATTTT.

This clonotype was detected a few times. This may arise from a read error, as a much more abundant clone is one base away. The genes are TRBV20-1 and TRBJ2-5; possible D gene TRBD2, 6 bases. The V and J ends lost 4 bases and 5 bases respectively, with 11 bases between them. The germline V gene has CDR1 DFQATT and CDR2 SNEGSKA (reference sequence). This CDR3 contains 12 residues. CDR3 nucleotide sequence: TGCAGTGCTATACGACTAGTCGAGACCCAGTACTTC. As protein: CSAIRLVETQYF.

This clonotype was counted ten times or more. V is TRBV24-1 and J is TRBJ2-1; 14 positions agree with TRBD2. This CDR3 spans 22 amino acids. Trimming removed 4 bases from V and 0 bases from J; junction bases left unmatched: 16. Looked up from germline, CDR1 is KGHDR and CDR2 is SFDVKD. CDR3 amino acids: CATSDPTPGTSGGRTSYNEQFF. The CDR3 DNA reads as TGTGCCACCAGTGACCCGACCCCTGGGACTAGCGGGGGCCGTACCTCCTACAATGAGCAGTTCTTC.

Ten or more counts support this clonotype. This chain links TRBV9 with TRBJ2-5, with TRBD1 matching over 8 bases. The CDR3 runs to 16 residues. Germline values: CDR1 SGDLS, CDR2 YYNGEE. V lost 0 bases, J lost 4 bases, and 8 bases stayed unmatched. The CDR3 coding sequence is TGTGCCAGCAGCGTAGGGACAGGGAGGTCCGGAGAGACCCAGTACTTC. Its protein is CASSVGTGRSGETQYF.

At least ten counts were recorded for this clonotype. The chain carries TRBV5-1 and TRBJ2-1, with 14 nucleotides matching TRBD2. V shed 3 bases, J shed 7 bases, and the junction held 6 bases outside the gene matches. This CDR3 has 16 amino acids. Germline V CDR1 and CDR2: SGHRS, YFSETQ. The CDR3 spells CASSSTSGGARNEQFF. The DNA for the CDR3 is TGCGCCAGCAGCTCGACTAGCGGGGGGGCGAGGAATGAGCAGTTCTTC. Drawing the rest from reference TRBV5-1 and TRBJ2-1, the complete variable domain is KAGVTQTPRYLIKTRGQQVTLSCSPISGHRSVSWYQQTPGQGLQFLFEYFSETQRNKGNFPGRFSGRQFSNSRSEMNVSTLELGDSALYLCASSSTSGGARNEQFFGPGTRLTVL.

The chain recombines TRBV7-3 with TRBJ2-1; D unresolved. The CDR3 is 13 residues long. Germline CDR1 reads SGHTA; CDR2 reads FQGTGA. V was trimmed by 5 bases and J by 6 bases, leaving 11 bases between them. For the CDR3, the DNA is TGTGCCAGCAGCCAAGGGTGGGGCAATGAGCAGTTCTTC. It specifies CASSQGWGNEQFF.

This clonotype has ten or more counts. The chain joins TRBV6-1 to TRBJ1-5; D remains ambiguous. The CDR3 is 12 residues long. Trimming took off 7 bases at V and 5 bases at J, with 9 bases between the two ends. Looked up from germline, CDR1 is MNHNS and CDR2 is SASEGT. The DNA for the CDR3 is TGTGCCAGCACTGAGGGTCATCAGCCCCAGCATTTT. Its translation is CASTEGHQPQHF.

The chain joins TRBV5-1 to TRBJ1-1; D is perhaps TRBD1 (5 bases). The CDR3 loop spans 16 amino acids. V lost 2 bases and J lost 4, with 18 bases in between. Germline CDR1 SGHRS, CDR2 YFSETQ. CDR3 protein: CASSFGAVTRGTEAFF. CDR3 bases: TGCGCCAGCAGCTTTGGGGCGGTCACCCGGGGCACTGAAGCTTTCTTT.

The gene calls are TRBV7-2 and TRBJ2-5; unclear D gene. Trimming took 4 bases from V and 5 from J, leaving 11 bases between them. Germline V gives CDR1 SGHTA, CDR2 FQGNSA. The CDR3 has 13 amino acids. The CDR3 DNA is TGTGCCAGCAGCTCCTCCCTTAGCGAGACCCAGTACTTC. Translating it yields CASSSSLSETQYF.

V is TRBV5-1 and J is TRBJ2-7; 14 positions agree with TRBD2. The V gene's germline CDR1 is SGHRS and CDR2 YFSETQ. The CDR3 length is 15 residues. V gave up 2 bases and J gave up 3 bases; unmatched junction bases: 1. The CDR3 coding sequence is TGCGCCAGCAGCTTAGGACTAGCGGGGGGCTACGAGCAGTACTTC. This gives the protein CASSLGLAGGYEQYF.

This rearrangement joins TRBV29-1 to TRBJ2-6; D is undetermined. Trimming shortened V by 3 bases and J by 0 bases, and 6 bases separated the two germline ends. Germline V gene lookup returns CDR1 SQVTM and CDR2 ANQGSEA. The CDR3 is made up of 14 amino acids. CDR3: CSVDHASGANVLTF. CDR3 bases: TGCAGCGTTGATCATGCCTCTGGGGCCAACGTCCTGACTTTC. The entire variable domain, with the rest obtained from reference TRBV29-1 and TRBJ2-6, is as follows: SAVISQKPSRDICQRGTSLTIQCQVDSQVTMMFWYRQQPGQSLTLIATANQGSEATYESGFVIDKFPISRPNLTFSTLTVSNMSPEDSSIYLCSVDHASGANVLTFGAGSRLTVL.

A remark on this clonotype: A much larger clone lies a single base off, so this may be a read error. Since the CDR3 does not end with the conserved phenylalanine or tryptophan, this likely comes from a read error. This chain's CDR3 is CASSEVGHSTDTQYL. Written as DNA, the CDR3 is TGTGCCAGCAGTGAAGTCGGACACTCCACAGATACGCAGTATCTT. This rearrangement joins TRBV6-1 to TRBJ2-3, with D tentatively TRBD1 (5 bases). CDR3 length equals 15 residues. V was pared by 1 base and J by 2 bases, with 10 bases between. Germline V gives CDR1 MNHNS, CDR2 SASEGT.

CDR3 DNA sequence: TGTGCCAGCATGGCGGGAGGGCCTAATGAGCAGTTCTTC. Its translation: CASMAGGPNEQFF. This chain uses TRBV2 with TRBJ2-1; 9 nucleotides agree with TRBD2. Germline trimming cut 7 bases from V and 7 bases from J; bases unmatched to any gene: 5. The germline gives CDR1 SNHLY, CDR2 FYNNEI. CDR3 length: 13 residues.

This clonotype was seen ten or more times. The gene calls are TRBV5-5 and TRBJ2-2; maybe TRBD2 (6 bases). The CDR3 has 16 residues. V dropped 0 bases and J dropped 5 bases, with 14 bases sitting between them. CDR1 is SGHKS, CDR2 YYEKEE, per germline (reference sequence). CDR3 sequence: CASSLVWGRGTGELFF. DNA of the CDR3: TGTGCCAGCAGCTTGGTTTGGGGACGGGGGACCGGGGAGCTGTTTTTT. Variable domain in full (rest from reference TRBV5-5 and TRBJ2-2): DAGVTQSPTHLIKTRGQQVTLRCSPISGHKSVSWYQQVLGQGPQFIFQYYEKEERGRGNFPDRFSARQFPNYSSELNVNALLLGDSALYLCASSLVWGRGTGELFFGEGSRLTVL.

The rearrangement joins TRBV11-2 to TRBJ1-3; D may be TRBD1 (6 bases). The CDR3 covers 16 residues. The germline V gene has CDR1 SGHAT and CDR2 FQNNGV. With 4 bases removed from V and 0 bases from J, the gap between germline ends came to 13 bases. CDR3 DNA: TGTGCCAGCAGCTCGCAGACAGGCCGCTCTGGAAACACCATATATTTT. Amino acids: CASSSQTGRSGNTIYF.

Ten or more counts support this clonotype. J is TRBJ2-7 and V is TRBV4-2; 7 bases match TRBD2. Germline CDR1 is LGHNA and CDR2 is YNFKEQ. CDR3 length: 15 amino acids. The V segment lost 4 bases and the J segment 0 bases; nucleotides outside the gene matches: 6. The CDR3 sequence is CASSREGPSSYEQYF. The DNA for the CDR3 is TGTGCCAGCAGCCGGGAGGGGCCGAGCTCCTACGAGCAGTACTTC.